The present T cell receptor beta chain was sequenced within a study of cytomegalovirus exposure and HLA in healthy donors. Whole-study context: Under 85% of 398 genotyped donors fell in the Caucasian-associated ancestry cluster. Study-wide results and limits: TCR beta chain V- and J-gene trimming was linked, in a later analysis, to a missense variant in DCLRE1C. Further analysis, carried out later, found HLA-associated TCR beta chains more clonally expanded than equally common other chains.

Regarding this clone: Its specificity is not known.

13 Jbeta primers and 60 Vbeta primers were used for the PCR. In the authors' workflow: In a later analysis, approximately 80 million unique TCR beta chains included roughly 11 million shared by two or more donors. Only in-frame clones appear in the TCRdb table, and some are missing; sequencing was by immunoSEQ multiplex PCR. That table furnishes V, J and clone size, whereas the DNA furnished D and trimming. The sample includes a few hundred thousand clones, about nine tenths of them seen just once. This sequence was found in a girl aged 2 to 10 in good health and CMV-seronegative. Sequencing was carried out using PBMCs.

The CDR3 DNA reads as TGTGCCAGCAGCTTTGGAGGGGGCGGGCGCAATCAGCCCCAGCATTTT. It is translated as CASSFGGGGRNQPQHF. The chain employs TRBV7-9 and TRBJ1-5; 7 nucleotides line up with TRBD1. J gave up 2 bases and V 3 bases, and 7 bases lay outside the gene matches. The V gene's germline CDR1 is SEHNR and CDR2 FQNEAQ (reference sequence). The CDR3 consists of 16 residues.